Listed below are T cell receptor beta chains from one sample, sequenced in a study of graft-versus-host responses after intestinal transplantation. The assay was immunoSEQ multiplex PCR, and TCRdb's table has in-frame clones only and misses some. The sample consists of approximately 38,000 clones, around four fifths of them appearing once. This specimen consisted of PBMCs, obtained about 1,000 days after transplant. These receptors were collected from a human patient who received an intestinal transplant, so some T cells may come from the graft donor. Both conserved end residues are part of each CDR3. A D gene is named only where the DNA matches it firmly. Part of the rows lack a size; the others show once, few, many or a class for expanded clones.

D gene: -; V gene: TRBV19; J gene: TRBJ2-3; clone size: once; CDR3 protein: CASSIGPRTDTQYF; CDR3 DNA: TGTGCCAGTAGTATAGGTCCGCGCACAGATACGCAGTATTTT
D gene: -; V gene: TRBV5-1; J gene: TRBJ2-5; clone size: -; CDR3 protein: CASSLLETQYF; CDR3 DNA: TGCGCCAGCAGCTTACTAGAGACCCAGTACTTC
D gene: -; V gene: TRBV5-1; J gene: TRBJ2-1; clone size: -; CDR3 protein: CASSSQGEEQFF; CDR3 DNA: TGCGCCAGCAGCTCACAAGGGGAGGAGCAGTTCTTC
D gene: -; V gene: TRBV19; J gene: TRBJ1-5; clone size: few; CDR3 protein: CASSPLIYSNQPQHF; CDR3 DNA: TGTGCCAGTAGCCCTCTGATCTATAGCAATCAGCCCCAGCATTTT
D gene: -; V gene: TRBV11-1; J gene: TRBJ2-7; clone size: -; CDR3 protein: CASSLSGTRDPSWAYEQYF; CDR3 DNA: TGTGCCAGCAGCTTATCCGGGACAAGGGACCCCTCATGGGCCTACGAGCAGTACTTC
D gene: TRBD2; V gene: TRBV30; J gene: TRBJ2-5; clone size: -; CDR3 protein: CAWSVLAGGPRETQYF; CDR3 DNA: TGTGCCTGGAGTGTACTAGCGGGGGGGCCCCGAGAGACCCAGTACTTC
D gene: -; V gene: TRBV7-9; J gene: TRBJ1-3; clone size: -; CDR3 protein: CASSSGLSGNTIYF; CDR3 DNA: TGTGCCAGCAGCTCAGGTCTCTCTGGAAACACCATATATTTT
D gene: -; V gene: TRBV11-1; J gene: TRBJ2-6; clone size: -; CDR3 protein: CASSQRPGSSGANVLTF; CDR3 DNA: TGTGCCAGCAGCCAGCGGCCGGGCAGCTCTGGGGCCAACGTCCTGACTTTC
D gene: -; V gene: TRBV19; J gene: TRBJ1-1; clone size: -; CDR3 protein: CASSARRSQANTEAFF; CDR3 DNA: TGTGCCAGTAGTGCACGCAGGTCGCAGGCCAACACTGAAGCTTTCTTT
D gene: -; V gene: TRBV4-1; J gene: TRBJ2-7; clone size: -; CDR3 protein: CASSQEVEGGGFYEQYF; CDR3 DNA: TGCGCCAGCAGCCAAGAAGTGGAGGGGGGGGGATTTTACGAGCAGTACTTC
D gene: TRBD1; V gene: TRBV29-1; J gene: TRBJ2-1; clone size: -; CDR3 protein: CSVEDRDRVNEQFF; CDR3 DNA: TGCAGCGTTGAAGATCGCGACAGGGTGAATGAGCAGTTCTTC
D gene: TRBD1; V gene: TRBV29-1; J gene: TRBJ1-1; clone size: -; CDR3 protein: CSAVVAGGGEAFF; CDR3 DNA: TGCAGCGCTGTGGTCGCAGGGGGCGGTGAAGCTTTCTTT
D gene: -; V gene: TRBV5-1; J gene: TRBJ2-2; clone size: -; CDR3 protein: CASSGTDNTGELFF; CDR3 DNA: TGCGCCAGCAGCGGGACGGACAACACCGGGGAGCTGTTTTTT
D gene: -; V gene: TRBV7-6; J gene: TRBJ1-4; clone size: -; CDR3 protein: CASSLGLHKATNEKLFF; CDR3 DNA: TGTGCCAGCAGCTTGGGACTGCACAAGGCAACTAATGAAAAACTGTTTTTT
D gene: TRBD1; V gene: TRBV27; J gene: TRBJ1-6; clone size: -; CDR3 protein: CASRKTDRGQSPLHF; CDR3 DNA: TGTGCCAGCAGAAAAACGGACAGGGGACAATCACCCCTCCACTTT
D gene: -; V gene: TRBV5-4; J gene: TRBJ1-1; clone size: once; CDR3 protein: CASSEEWGGTEAFF; CDR3 DNA: TGTGCCAGCAGCGAAGAATGGGGGGGCACTGAAGCTTTCTTT
D gene: -; V gene: TRBV10-1; J gene: TRBJ2-2; clone size: -; CDR3 protein: CASRATRGSNTGELFF; CDR3 DNA: TGCGCCAGCAGGGCAACTCGCGGGTCCAACACCGGGGAGCTGTTTTTT
D gene: TRBD1; V gene: TRBV28; J gene: TRBJ2-7; clone size: -; CDR3 protein: CASRLNRDRIFYEQYF; CDR3 DNA: TGTGCCAGCAGGCTAAACCGGGACAGAATTTTCTACGAGCAGTACTTC
D gene: -; V gene: TRBV9; J gene: TRBJ2-3; clone size: -; CDR3 protein: CASSVSVGSGTQYF; CDR3 DNA: TGTGCCAGCAGCGTATCGGTGGGGTCAGGTACGCAGTATTTT
D gene: -; V gene: TRBV19; J gene: TRBJ2-2; clone size: -; CDR3 protein: CAIRANTGELFF; CDR3 DNA: TGTGCCATCAGGGCGAACACCGGGGAGCTGTTTTTT
D gene: -; V gene: TRBV2; J gene: TRBJ2-5; clone size: -; CDR3 protein: CASSEAEGGLVSETQYF; CDR3 DNA: TGTGCCAGCAGTGAGGCTGAAGGGGGACTCGTGTCGGAGACCCAGTACTTC
D gene: -; V gene: TRBV5-4; J gene: TRBJ2-3; clone size: -; CDR3 protein: CASSLDSNTQYF; CDR3 DNA: TGTGCCAGCAGCTTGGACAGTAATACGCAGTATTTT
D gene: -; V gene: TRBV10-3; J gene: TRBJ1-4; clone size: -; CDR3 protein: CAISERNEKLFF; CDR3 DNA: TGTGCCATCAGTGAGCGGAATGAAAAACTGTTTTTT
D gene: -; V gene: TRBV6-1; J gene: TRBJ2-5; clone size: -; CDR3 protein: CASSQSRRETQYF; CDR3 DNA: TGTGCCAGCAGTCAGTCCCGAAGAGAGACCCAGTACTTC
D gene: -; V gene: TRBV6-1; J gene: TRBJ1-2; clone size: -; CDR3 protein: CASSGVFSGGGYTF; CDR3 DNA: TGTGCCAGCAGTGGGGTTTTTTCCGGAGGAGGCTACACCTTC
D gene: TRBD2; V gene: TRBV9; J gene: TRBJ2-4; clone size: -; CDR3 protein: CASSVDGGSLAKNIQYF; CDR3 DNA: TGTGCCAGCAGCGTAGATGGCGGGAGTTTGGCCAAAAACATTCAGTACTTC
D gene: TRBD1; V gene: TRBV6-5; J gene: TRBJ1-2; clone size: -; CDR3 protein: CASSYSTGGGYTF; CDR3 DNA: TGTGCCAGCAGTTACTCGACAGGGGGCGGCTACACCTTC
D gene: -; V gene: TRBV29-1; J gene: TRBJ1-1; clone size: -; CDR3 protein: CSVEPGNTEAFF; CDR3 DNA: TGCAGCGTTGAACCCGGGAACACTGAAGCTTTCTTT
D gene: TRBD2; V gene: TRBV6-1; J gene: TRBJ2-1; clone size: -; CDR3 protein: CASSEGGPLAGISYNEQFF; CDR3 DNA: TGTGCCAGCAGTGAAGGGGGCCCACTAGCGGGGATTTCCTACAATGAGCAGTTCTTC
D gene: -; V gene: TRBV6-5; J gene: TRBJ1-4; clone size: once; CDR3 protein: CASQTGRNEKLFF; CDR3 DNA: TGTGCCAGTCAGACTGGGCGTAATGAAAAACTGTTTTTT
D gene: -; V gene: TRBV5-6; J gene: TRBJ1-5; clone size: -; CDR3 protein: CASSLAGYLNQPQHF; CDR3 DNA: TGTGCCAGCAGCTTGGCCGGGTATCTCAATCAGCCCCAGCATTTT
D gene: -; V gene: TRBV7-9; J gene: TRBJ2-1; clone size: -; CDR3 protein: CASSPPLGEQFF; CDR3 DNA: TGTGCCAGCAGCCCCCCCCTGGGTGAGCAGTTCTTC
D gene: -; V gene: TRBV28; J gene: TRBJ2-1; clone size: -; CDR3 protein: CASSLHRGSSYNEQFF; CDR3 DNA: TGTGCCAGCAGTTTACACCGGGGGAGCTCCTACAATGAGCAGTTCTTC
D gene: -; V gene: TRBV30; J gene: TRBJ1-3; clone size: -; CDR3 protein: CAKLCPPQVFSGNTIYF; CDR3 DNA: TGTGCCAAGTTGTGCCCGCCACAGGTTTTCTCTGGAAACACCATATATTTT
D gene: -; V gene: TRBV30; J gene: TRBJ1-2; clone size: -; CDR3 protein: CAWKRDGGQKRYGYTF; CDR3 DNA: TGTGCCTGGAAGCGCGACGGGGGACAAAAGCGCTATGGCTACACCTTC
D gene: -; V gene: TRBV6-1; J gene: TRBJ2-6; clone size: -; CDR3 protein: CASSERGGANVLTF; CDR3 DNA: TGTGCCAGCAGTGAGCGAGGGGGGGCCAACGTCCTGACTTTC
D gene: TRBD2; V gene: TRBV6-1; J gene: TRBJ2-3; clone size: -; CDR3 protein: CASSEIAGSTDTQYF; CDR3 DNA: TGTGCCAGCAGCGAGATAGCGGGGAGCACAGATACGCAGTATTTT
D gene: -; V gene: TRBV19; J gene: TRBJ2-2; clone size: -; CDR3 protein: CASSRDPITGELFF; CDR3 DNA: TGTGCCAGTAGTAGGGACCCTATTACCGGGGAGCTGTTTTTT
D gene: -; V gene: TRBV6-5; J gene: TRBJ2-3; clone size: -; CDR3 protein: CASSYRGPGDTQYF; CDR3 DNA: TGTGCCAGCAGTTACCGGGGGCCAGGGGATACGCAGTATTTT
D gene: -; V gene: TRBV10-2; J gene: TRBJ1-2; clone size: -; CDR3 protein: CASSAGSNYGYTF; CDR3 DNA: TGCGCCAGCAGCGCCGGGTCCAACTATGGCTACACCTTC
D gene: TRBD2; V gene: TRBV6-1; J gene: TRBJ2-3; clone size: -; CDR3 protein: CASSELAGGPDTQYF; CDR3 DNA: TGTGCCAGCAGTGAACTAGCGGGAGGGCCAGATACGCAGTATTTT
D gene: TRBD2; V gene: TRBV7-2; J gene: TRBJ2-1; clone size: -; CDR3 protein: CASSSGGSSYNEQFF; CDR3 DNA: TGTGCCAGCAGCTCCGGGGGGAGCTCCTACAATGAGCAGTTCTTC
D gene: TRBD1; V gene: TRBV6-1; J gene: TRBJ2-1; clone size: few; CDR3 protein: CASSEGQGAYNEQFF; CDR3 DNA: TGTGCCAGCAGTGAAGGCCAGGGGGCCTACAATGAGCAGTTCTTC
D gene: TRBD1; V gene: TRBV27; J gene: TRBJ2-2; clone size: -; CDR3 protein: CASWTGATGELFF; CDR3 DNA: TGTGCCAGCTGGACAGGGGCAACCGGGGAGCTGTTTTTT
D gene: -; V gene: TRBV7-2; J gene: TRBJ2-7; clone size: -; CDR3 protein: CASSLFSAPGEYEQYF; CDR3 DNA: TGTGCCAGCAGCTTATTTTCGGCTCCCGGTGAATACGAGCAGTACTTC
D gene: -; V gene: TRBV19; J gene: TRBJ1-5; clone size: -; CDR3 protein: CASSIKGTGSGQPQHF; CDR3 DNA: TGTGCCAGTAGTATCAAGGGCACAGGGTCGGGTCAGCCCCAGCATTTT
D gene: -; V gene: TRBV5-1; J gene: TRBJ2-2; clone size: -; CDR3 protein: CASSATASGSGTGELFF; CDR3 DNA: TGCGCCAGCAGCGCTACAGCCTCGGGGTCGGGCACCGGGGAGCTGTTTTTT
D gene: TRBD1; V gene: TRBV7-9; J gene: TRBJ2-7; clone size: -; CDR3 protein: CASSLGTAGYEQYF; CDR3 DNA: TGTGCCAGCAGCTTGGGGACAGCTGGCTACGAGCAGTACTTC
D gene: -; V gene: TRBV5-1; J gene: TRBJ2-5; clone size: once; CDR3 protein: CASSLSGIAETQYF; CDR3 DNA: TGCGCCAGCAGCTTGTCGGGGATAGCGGAGACCCAGTACTTC
D gene: -; V gene: TRBV2; J gene: TRBJ2-5; clone size: once; CDR3 protein: CASSGAVQETQYF; CDR3 DNA: TGTGCCAGCAGCGGGGCCGTCCAAGAGACCCAGTACTTC
D gene: TRBD1; V gene: TRBV28; J gene: TRBJ1-1; clone size: -; CDR3 protein: CASYTLQGATEAFF; CDR3 DNA: TGTGCCAGCTATACCTTACAGGGGGCCACTGAAGCTTTCTTT
D gene: TRBD2; V gene: TRBV7-9; J gene: TRBJ2-7; clone size: -; CDR3 protein: CASRETIAGATEQYF; CDR3 DNA: TGTGCCAGCAGAGAGACTATAGCGGGAGCGACCGAGCAGTACTTC
D gene: -; V gene: TRBV6-1; J gene: TRBJ2-7; clone size: -; CDR3 protein: CASSVIRVTSPYEQYF; CDR3 DNA: TGTGCCAGCAGTGTTATCAGGGTGACATCGCCCTACGAGCAGTACTTC
D gene: TRBD2; V gene: TRBV11-3; J gene: TRBJ2-1; clone size: -; CDR3 protein: CASSLGASGRAPYNEQFF; CDR3 DNA: TGTGCCAGCAGCTTAGGAGCTAGCGGGAGGGCCCCCTACAATGAGCAGTTCTTC
D gene: TRBD2; V gene: TRBV2; J gene: TRBJ2-5; clone size: -; CDR3 protein: CASSEGALAGGYQETQYF; CDR3 DNA: TGTGCCAGCAGTGAGGGGGCTCTAGCGGGAGGGTACCAAGAGACCCAGTACTTC
D gene: -; V gene: TRBV9; J gene: TRBJ2-7; clone size: -; CDR3 protein: CASSVRVGYEQYF; CDR3 DNA: TGTGCCAGCAGCGTTAGGGTCGGCTACGAGCAGTACTTC
D gene: -; V gene: TRBV6-6; J gene: TRBJ2-7; clone size: -; CDR3 protein: CASSYLENVYEQYF; CDR3 DNA: TGTGCCAGCAGTTACCTAGAAAATGTCTACGAGCAGTACTTC